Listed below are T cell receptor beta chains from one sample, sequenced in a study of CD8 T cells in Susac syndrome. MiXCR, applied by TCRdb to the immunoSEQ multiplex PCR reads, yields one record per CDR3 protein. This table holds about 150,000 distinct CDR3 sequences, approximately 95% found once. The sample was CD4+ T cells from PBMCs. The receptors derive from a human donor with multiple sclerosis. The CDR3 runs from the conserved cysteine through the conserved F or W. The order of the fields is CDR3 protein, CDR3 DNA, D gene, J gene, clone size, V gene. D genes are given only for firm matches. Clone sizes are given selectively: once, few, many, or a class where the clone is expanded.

CDR3: CASSLGLRTVPLYGYTF
DNA: TGTGCCAGCAGCTTAGGTCTGAGGACAGTACCCCTCTATGGCTACACCTTC
D: NA
J: TRBJ1-2
size: NA
V: TRBV11-2

CDR3: CASSPRVYNEQFF
DNA: TGTGCCAGCAGCCCTAGGGTCTACAATGAGCAGTTCTTC
D: NA
J: TRBJ2-1
size: NA
V: TRBV7-8

CDR3: CASCPGTGKNTEAFF
DNA: TGTGCCAGCTGTCCCGGGACAGGGAAGAACACTGAAGCTTTCTTT
D: TRBD1
J: TRBJ1-1
size: NA
V: TRBV12-3/TRBV12-4

CDR3: CASNYQGGYNEQFF
DNA: TGTGCCAGCAACTACCAGGGAGGCTACAATGAGCAGTTCTTC
D: NA
J: TRBJ2-1
size: NA
V: TRBV6-2/TRBV6-3

CDR3: CASTAGHQETQYF
DNA: TGCGCCAGCACGGCGGGCCATCAAGAGACCCAGTACTTC
D: NA
J: TRBJ2-5
size: NA
V: TRBV5-1

CDR3: CASSLGPREQFF
DNA: TGTGCCAGCAGCTTAGGCCCCCGGGAGCAGTTCTTC
D: NA
J: TRBJ2-1
size: NA
V: TRBV11-3

CDR3: CATSRVSPGRGNQPQHF
DNA: TGTGCCACCAGCAGAGTATCACCAGGGAGAGGCAATCAGCCCCAGCATTTT
D: NA
J: TRBJ1-5
size: NA
V: TRBV15

CDR3: CSVEPRARETQYF
DNA: TGCAGCGTTGAACCCCGGGCCCGAGAGACCCAGTACTTC
D: NA
J: TRBJ2-5
size: NA
V: TRBV29-1

CDR3: CASSEVGLNTEAFF
DNA: TGTGCCAGCAGTGAAGTAGGTTTGAACACTGAAGCTTTCTTT
D: NA
J: TRBJ1-1
size: NA
V: TRBV2

CDR3: CASSPTGDQPQHF
DNA: TGTGCCAGCTCACCGACGGGAGATCAGCCCCAGCATTTT
D: NA
J: TRBJ1-5
size: few
V: TRBV18